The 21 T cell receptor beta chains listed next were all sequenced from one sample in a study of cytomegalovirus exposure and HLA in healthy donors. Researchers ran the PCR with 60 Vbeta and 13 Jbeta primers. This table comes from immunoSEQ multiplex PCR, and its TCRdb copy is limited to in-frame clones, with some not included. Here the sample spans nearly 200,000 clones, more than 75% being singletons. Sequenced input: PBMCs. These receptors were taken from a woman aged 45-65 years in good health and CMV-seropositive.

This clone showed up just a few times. In DNA, the CDR3 is TGTGCCAGCAGCTCTGCGGGCAGCTCCTACGAGCAGTACTTC. Translating gives CASSSAGSSYEQYF. The chain has TRBV5-6 and TRBJ2-7, with a possible D match to TRBD2 (5 bases). Between the trimmed V and J ends, which lost 3 bases and 0 bases, there was a span of 10 bases. The CDR3 consists of 14 residues. The germline CDR1 and CDR2 sequences are SGHDT and YYEEEE.

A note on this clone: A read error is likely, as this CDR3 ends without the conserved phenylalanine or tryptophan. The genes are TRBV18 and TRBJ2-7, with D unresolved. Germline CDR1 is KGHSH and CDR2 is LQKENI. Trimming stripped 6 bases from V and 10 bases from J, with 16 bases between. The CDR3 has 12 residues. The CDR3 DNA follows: TGTGCCAGCTCCGCTATCAGTACCGGACAGTACCTC. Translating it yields CASSAISTGQYL.

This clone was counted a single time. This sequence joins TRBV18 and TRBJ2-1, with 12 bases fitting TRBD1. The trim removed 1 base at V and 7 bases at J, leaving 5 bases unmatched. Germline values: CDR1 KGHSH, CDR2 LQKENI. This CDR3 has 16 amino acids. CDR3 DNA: TGTGCCAGCTCACCACTTGGGACAGGGGGCCGAAATGAGCAGTTCTTC. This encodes CASSPLGTGGRNEQFF.

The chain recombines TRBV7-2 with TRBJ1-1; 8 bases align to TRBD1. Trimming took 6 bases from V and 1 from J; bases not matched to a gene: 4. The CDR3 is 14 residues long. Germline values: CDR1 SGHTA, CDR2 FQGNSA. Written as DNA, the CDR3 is TGTGCCAGCAGACGGGACAGGAGGAACACTGAAGCTTTCTTT. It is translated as CASRRDRRNTEAFF.

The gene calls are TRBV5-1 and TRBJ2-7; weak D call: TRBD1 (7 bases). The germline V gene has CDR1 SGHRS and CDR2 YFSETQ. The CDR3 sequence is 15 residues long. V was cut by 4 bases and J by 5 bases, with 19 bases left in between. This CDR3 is CASSPAGQPRDEQYF. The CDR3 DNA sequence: TGCGCCAGCAGCCCGGCGGGACAGCCGCGCGACGAGCAGTACTTC.

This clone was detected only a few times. CDR3 amino acids: CASSFPGNYEQYF. The CDR3 region has the DNA TGTGCCAGCAGTTTTCCAGGGAATTACGAGCAGTACTTC. This chain uses TRBV28 with TRBJ2-7, with D possibly TRBD1 on 5 matching bases. The CDR3 has 13 residues. The germline V gene encodes CDR1 MDHEN and CDR2 SYDVKM. Between the trimmed V and J ends, which lost 3 bases and 4 bases, there was a span of 10 bases.

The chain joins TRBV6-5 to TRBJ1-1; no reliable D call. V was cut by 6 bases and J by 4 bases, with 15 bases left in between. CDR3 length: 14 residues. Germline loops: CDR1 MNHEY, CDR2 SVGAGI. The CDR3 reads CASSPREGGTEAFF. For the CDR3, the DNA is TGTGCCAGCAGCCCACGGGAGGGTGGCACTGAAGCTTTCTTT.

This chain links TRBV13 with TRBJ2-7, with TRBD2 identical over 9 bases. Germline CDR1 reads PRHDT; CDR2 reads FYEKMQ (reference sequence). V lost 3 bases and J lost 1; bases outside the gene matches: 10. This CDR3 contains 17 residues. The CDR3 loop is CASSLGAGGNPSYEQYF. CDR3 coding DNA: TGTGCCAGCAGCTTGGGTGCGGGAGGGAACCCTTCCTACGAGCAGTACTTC.

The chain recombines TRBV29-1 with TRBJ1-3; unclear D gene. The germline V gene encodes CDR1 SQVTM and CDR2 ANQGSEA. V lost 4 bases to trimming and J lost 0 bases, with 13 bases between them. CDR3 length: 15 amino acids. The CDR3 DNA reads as TGCAGCGTTGTTAAGAAGCACTCCTCTGGAAACACCATATATTTT. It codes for CSVVKKHSSGNTIYF.

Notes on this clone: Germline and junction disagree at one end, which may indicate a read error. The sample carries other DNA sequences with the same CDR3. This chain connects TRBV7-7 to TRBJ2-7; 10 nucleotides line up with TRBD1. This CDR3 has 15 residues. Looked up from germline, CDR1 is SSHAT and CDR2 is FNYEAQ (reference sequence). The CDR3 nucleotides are TGTGCTAGCAGCTTGGGACAGGGGTTATCCTACGAGCAGTACTTC. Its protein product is CASSLGQGLSYEQYF.

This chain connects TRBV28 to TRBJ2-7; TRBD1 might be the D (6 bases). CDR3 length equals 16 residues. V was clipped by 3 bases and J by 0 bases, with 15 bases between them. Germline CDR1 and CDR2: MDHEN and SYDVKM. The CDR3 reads CASSFSTGMLSYEQYF. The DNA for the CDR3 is TGTGCCAGCAGTTTCTCAACAGGGATGCTCTCCTACGAGCAGTACTTC. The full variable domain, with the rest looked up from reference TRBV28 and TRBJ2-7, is DVKVTQSSRYLVKRTGEKVFLECVQDMDHENMFWYRQDPGLGLRLIYFSYDVKMKEKGDIPEGYSVSREKKERFSLILESASTNQTSMYLCASSFSTGMLSYEQYFGPGTRLTVT.

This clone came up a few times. The CDR3 reads CASSPGGGQYNEQFF. DNA of the CDR3: TGTGCCAGCAGTCCGGGGGGAGGGCAATACAATGAGCAGTTCTTC. This chain uses TRBV6-6 with TRBJ2-1; 7 bases match TRBD2. The V gene end was trimmed by 5 bases and the J gene end by 4 bases; junction bases not matched to a gene: 8. CDR3 size: 15 residues. Germline assignment: CDR1 MNHNY and CDR2 SVGAGI (reference sequence).

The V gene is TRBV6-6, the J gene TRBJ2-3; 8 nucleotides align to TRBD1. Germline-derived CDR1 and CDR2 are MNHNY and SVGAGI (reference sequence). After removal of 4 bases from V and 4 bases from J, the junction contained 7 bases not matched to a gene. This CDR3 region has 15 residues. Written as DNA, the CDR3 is TGTGCCAGCAGTTCCAGGGACAGGAAAGCAGATACGCAGTATTTT. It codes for CASSSRDRKADTQYF.

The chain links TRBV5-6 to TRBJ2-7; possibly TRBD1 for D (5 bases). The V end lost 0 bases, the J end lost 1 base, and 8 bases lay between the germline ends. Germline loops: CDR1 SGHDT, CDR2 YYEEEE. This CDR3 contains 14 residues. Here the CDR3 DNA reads TGTGCCAGCAGCTTGGTGAAGGGGTCCTACGAGCAGTACTTC. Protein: CASSLVKGSYEQYF. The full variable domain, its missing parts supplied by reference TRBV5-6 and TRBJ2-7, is DAGVTQSPTHLIKTRGQQVTLRCSPKSGHDTVSWYQQALGQGPQFIFQYYEEEERQRGNFPDRFSGHQFPNYSSELNVNALLLGDSALYLCASSLVKGSYEQYFGPGTRLTVT.

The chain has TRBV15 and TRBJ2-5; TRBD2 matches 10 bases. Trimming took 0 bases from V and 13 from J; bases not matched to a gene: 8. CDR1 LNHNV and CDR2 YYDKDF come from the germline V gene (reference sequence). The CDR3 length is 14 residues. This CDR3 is CATSRDLRLAGAYF. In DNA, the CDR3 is TGTGCCACCAGCAGAGATTTAAGGCTAGCGGGGGCGTACTTC.

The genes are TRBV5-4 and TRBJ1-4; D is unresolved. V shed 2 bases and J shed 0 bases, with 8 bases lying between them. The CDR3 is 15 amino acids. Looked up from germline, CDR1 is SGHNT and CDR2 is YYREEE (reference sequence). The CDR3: CASSLGGATNEKLFF. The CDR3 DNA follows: TGTGCCAGCAGCTTAGGAGGAGCAACTAATGAAAAACTGTTTTTT. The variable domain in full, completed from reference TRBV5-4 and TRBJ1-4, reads ETGVTQSPTHLIKTRGQQVTLRCSSQSGHNTVSWYQQALGQGPQFIFQYYREEENGRGNFPPRFSGLQFPNYSSELNVNALELDDSALYLCASSLGGATNEKLFFGSGTQLSVL.

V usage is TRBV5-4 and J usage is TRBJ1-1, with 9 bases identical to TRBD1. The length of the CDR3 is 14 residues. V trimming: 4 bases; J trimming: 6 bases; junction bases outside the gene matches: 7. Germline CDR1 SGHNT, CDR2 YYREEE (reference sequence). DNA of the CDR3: TGTGCCAGCAGCACCGGGACAGGGAATCCTGAAGCTTTCTTT. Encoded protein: CASSTGTGNPEAFF. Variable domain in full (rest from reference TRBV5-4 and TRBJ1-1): ETGVTQSPTHLIKTRGQQVTLRCSSQSGHNTVSWYQQALGQGPQFIFQYYREEENGRGNFPPRFSGLQFPNYSSELNVNALELDDSALYLCASSTGTGNPEAFFGQGTRLTVV.

The CDR3 reads CASSIGTSLNQPQHF. The CDR3 DNA follows: TGTGCCAGCAGCATCGGGACATCTCTTAATCAGCCCCAGCATTTT. This chain links TRBV11-2 with TRBJ1-5; possible D gene TRBD1, 6 bases. The germline CDR1 and CDR2 sequences are SGHAT and FQNNGV. V was shortened by 5 bases and J by 4 bases, with 15 bases between the two germline ends. There are 15 residues in the CDR3. Filled out from reference TRBV11-2 and TRBJ1-5, the complete variable domain reads EAGVAQSPRYKIIEKRQSVAFWCNPISGHATLYWYQQILGQGPKLLIQFQNNGVVDDSQLPKDRFSAERLKGVDSTLKIQPAKLEDSAVYLCASSIGTSLNQPQHFGDGTRLSIL.

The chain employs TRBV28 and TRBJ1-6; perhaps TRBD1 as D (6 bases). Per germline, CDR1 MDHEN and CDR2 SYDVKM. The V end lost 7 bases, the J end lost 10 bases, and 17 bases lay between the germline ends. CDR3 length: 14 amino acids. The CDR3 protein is CASTLGGAWSPLHF. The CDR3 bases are TGTGCCAGCACCCTAGGGGGAGCCTGGTCACCCCTCCACTTT.

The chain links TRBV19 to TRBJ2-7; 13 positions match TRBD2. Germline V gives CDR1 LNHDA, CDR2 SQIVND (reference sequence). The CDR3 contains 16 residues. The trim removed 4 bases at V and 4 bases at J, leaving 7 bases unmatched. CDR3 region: CASSTTGTSGKYEQYF. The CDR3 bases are TGTGCCAGTAGTACAACCGGGACTAGCGGGAAATACGAGCAGTACTTC.

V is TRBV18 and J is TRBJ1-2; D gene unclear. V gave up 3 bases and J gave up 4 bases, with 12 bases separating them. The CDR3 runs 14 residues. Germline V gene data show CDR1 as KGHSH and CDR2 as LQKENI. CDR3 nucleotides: TGTGCCAGCTCACCCCTCGGGGAGCCCTATGGCTACACCTTC. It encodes CASSPLGEPYGYTF.